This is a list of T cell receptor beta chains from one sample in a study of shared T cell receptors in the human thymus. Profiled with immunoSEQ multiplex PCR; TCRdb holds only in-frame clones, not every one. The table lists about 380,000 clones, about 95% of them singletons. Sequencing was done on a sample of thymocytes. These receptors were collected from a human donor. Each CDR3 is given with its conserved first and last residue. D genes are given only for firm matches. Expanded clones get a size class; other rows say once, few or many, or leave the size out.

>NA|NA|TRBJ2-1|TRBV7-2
CASSLAGGGRSYNEQFF
TGTGCCAGCAGCTTAGCGGGTGGCGGGCGATCCTACAATGAGCAGTTCTTC
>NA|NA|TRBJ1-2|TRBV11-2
CASSLTETTYGYTF
TGTGCCAGCAGCTTAACAGAAACTACCTATGGCTACACCTTC
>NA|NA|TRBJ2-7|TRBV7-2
CASSLGSYEQYF
TGTGCCAGCAGCTTAGGGTCCTACGAGCAGTACTTC
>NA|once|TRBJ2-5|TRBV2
CATGTKAFVGTQYF
TGTGCCACTGGGACAAAGGCCTTCGTAGGGACCCAGTACTTC
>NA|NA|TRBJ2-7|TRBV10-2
CASRHKGPSYEQYF
TGCGCCAGCAGGCACAAGGGGCCTTCCTACGAGCAGTACTTC
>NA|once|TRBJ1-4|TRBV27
CASSPIGGRWEKLFF
TGTGCCAGCAGTCCTATTGGGGGGCGTTGGGAAAAACTGTTTTTT
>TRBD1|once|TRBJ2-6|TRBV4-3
CASSQDRGHTSGANVLTF
TGCGCCAGCAGCCAAGACAGGGGGCATACCTCTGGGGCCAACGTCCTGACTTTC
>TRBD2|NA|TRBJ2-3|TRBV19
CASSGLAGLTDTQYF
TGTGCCAGTAGTGGACTAGCGGGCCTCACAGATACGCAGTATTTT
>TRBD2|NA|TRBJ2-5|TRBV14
CASSLRGLPSGRVGQETQYF
TGTGCCAGCAGCTTAAGAGGGTTGCCTAGCGGGAGAGTTGGGCAAGAGACCCAGTACTTC
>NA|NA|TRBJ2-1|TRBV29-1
CSVRCGWKGAGQFF
TGCAGCGTAAGATGTGGGTGGAAGGGAGCGGGGCAGTTCTTC
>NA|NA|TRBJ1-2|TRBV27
CASSLCHNYGYTF
TGTGCCAGCAGTTTATGCCATAACTATGGCTACACCTTC
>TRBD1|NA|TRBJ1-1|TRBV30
CAWSTTGLGAFF
TGTGCCTGGAGTACGACAGGGTTGGGGGCTTTCTTT
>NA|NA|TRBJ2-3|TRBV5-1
CASSLQVPNTDTQYF
TGCGCCAGCAGCTTGCAGGTTCCCAACACAGATACGCAGTATTTT
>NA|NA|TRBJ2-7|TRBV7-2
CASSQDSHTAYF
TGTGCCAGCAGCCAGGACAGCCATACAGCGTACTTC
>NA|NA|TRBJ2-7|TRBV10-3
CAISGGLGLVYEQYF
TGTGCCATCAGTGGGGGTCTGGGACTTGTCTACGAGCAGTACTTC
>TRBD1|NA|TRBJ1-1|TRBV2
CASRAGTANTEAFF
TGTGCCAGCAGGGCCGGGACAGCGAACACTGAAGCTTTCTTT
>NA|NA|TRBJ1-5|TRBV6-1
CASSDSNQPQHF
TGTGCCAGCAGTGACAGTAATCAGCCCCAGCATTTT
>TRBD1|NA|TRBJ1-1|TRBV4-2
CASSQAQGSGDTEAFF
TGTGCCAGCAGCCAAGCACAGGGGTCCGGTGACACTGAAGCTTTCTTT
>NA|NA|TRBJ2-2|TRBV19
CASKSGRINTGELFF
TGTGCCAGTAAATCGGGGAGGATAAACACCGGGGAGCTGTTTTTT
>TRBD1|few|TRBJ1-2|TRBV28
CASSLLTGPPTYGYTF
TGTGCCAGCAGCTTGTTGACAGGGCCCCCTACCTATGGCTACACCTTC
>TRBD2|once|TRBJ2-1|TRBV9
CASSVEASGGSSYNEQFF
TGTGCCAGCAGCGTAGAGGCTAGCGGAGGGAGCTCCTACAATGAGCAGTTCTTC
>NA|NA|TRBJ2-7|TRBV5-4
CASSLNHQGLSSYEQYF
TGTGCCAGCAGCCTGAACCACCAGGGTCTTAGCTCCTACGAGCAGTACTTC
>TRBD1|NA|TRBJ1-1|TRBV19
CASSSRDRWNTEAFF
TGTGCCAGTAGTTCCCGGGACAGGTGGAACACTGAAGCTTTCTTT
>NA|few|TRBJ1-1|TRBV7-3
CASSCDPGPPILMNTEAFF
TGTGCCAGCAGCTGTGATCCGGGACCCCCTATCCTAATGAACACTGAAGCTTTCTTT
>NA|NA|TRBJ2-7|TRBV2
CASSVPRDLPVPYEQYF
TGTGCCAGCAGTGTCCCCCGGGATCTACCTGTTCCCTACGAGCAGTACTTC
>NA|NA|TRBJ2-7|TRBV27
CASSRVRAEGYEQYF
TGTGCCAGCAGCCGGGTGAGGGCGGAGGGATACGAGCAGTACTTC
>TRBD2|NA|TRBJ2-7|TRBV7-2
CASSHRAGVASSYEQYF
TGTGCCAGCAGCCATCGGGCGGGAGTAGCGAGCTCCTACGAGCAGTACTTC
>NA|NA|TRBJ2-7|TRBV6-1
CASPKDSLLEQYF
TGTGCCAGCCCAAAGGACAGTCTTCTCGAGCAGTACTTC
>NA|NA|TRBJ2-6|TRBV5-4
CASSAPQNSGANVLTF
TGTGCCAGCAGCGCCCCACAGAACTCTGGGGCCAACGTCCTGACTTTC
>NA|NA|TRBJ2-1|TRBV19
CASSGSAVGFSYNEQFF
TGTGCCAGTAGTGGCTCAGCGGTAGGGTTCTCCTACAATGAGCAGTTCTTC
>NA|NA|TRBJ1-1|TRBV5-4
CASSKTGNTEAFF
TGTGCCAGCAGCAAAACAGGGAACACTGAAGCTTTCTTT
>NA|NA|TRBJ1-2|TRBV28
CASSLARPGRTQTNYGYTF
TGTGCCAGCAGTCTCGCGAGGCCGGGACGGACTCAGACTAACTATGGCTACACCTTC
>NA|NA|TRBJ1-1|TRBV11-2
CASSPNPQRWNTEAFF
TGTGCCAGCAGCCCCAATCCTCAGAGGTGGAACACTGAAGCTTTCTTT
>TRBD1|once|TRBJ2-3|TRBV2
CASSERGRNTQYF
TGTGCCAGCAGTGAGAGGGGGCGAAATACGCAGTATTTT
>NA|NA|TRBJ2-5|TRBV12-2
CASRSHQGIGGETQYF
TGTGCAAGTCGCTCCCACCAGGGAATAGGCGGAGAGACCCAGTACTTC
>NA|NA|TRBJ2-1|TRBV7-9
CASSLPWSPHYNEQFF
TGTGCCAGCAGCTTACCGTGGTCACCCCACTACAATGAGCAGTTCTTC
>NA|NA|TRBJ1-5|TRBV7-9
CASSLVPERGATGNQPQHF
TGTGCCAGCAGCTTAGTTCCTGAGCGGGGGGCGACGGGCAATCAGCCCCAGCATTTT
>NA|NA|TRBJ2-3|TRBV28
CASSQNKWTGPSTDTQYF
TGTGCCAGCAGCCAGAACAAATGGACTGGACCGAGCACAGATACGCAGTATTTT
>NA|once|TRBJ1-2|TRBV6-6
CASSPEQDLGYGYTF
TGTGCCAGCAGTCCGGAACAGGATCTTGGATATGGCTACACCTTC
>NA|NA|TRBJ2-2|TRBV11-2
CASSLEGGTGELFF
TGTGCCAGCAGCTTAGAAGGGGGCACCGGGGAGCTGTTTTTT
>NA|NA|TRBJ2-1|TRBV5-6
CATLWRGHEGVNEQFF
TGTGCCACCCTTTGGCGGGGACACGAGGGCGTCAATGAGCAGTTCTTC
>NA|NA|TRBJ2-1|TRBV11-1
CASKVGQRANEQFF
TGTGCCAGCAAAGTGGGACAGCGGGCCAATGAGCAGTTCTTC
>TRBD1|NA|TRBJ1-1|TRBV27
CASSFGWSGQGRTEAFF
TGTGCCAGCAGTTTTGGGTGGTCGGGACAGGGGAGGACTGAAGCTTTCTTT
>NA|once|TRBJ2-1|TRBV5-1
CASSLESRIGALGFGEQFF
TGCGCCAGCAGCTTGGAATCCAGGATCGGGGCACTAGGATTTGGTGAGCAGTTCTTC
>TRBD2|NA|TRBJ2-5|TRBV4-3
CASSRSTSGSQETQYF
TGCGCCAGCAGCCGCTCGACTAGCGGGAGTCAGGAGACCCAGTACTTC
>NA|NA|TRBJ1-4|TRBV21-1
CASSKGSRGPWGEKLFF
TGTGCCAGCAGCAAGGGATCGAGAGGGCCGTGGGGTGAAAAACTGTTTTTT
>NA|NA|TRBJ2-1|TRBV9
CASSPSRLAWYNEQFF
TGTGCCAGCAGCCCTAGTCGGCTAGCGTGGTACAATGAGCAGTTCTTC
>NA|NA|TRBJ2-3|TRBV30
CAWRRYLLSTDTQYF
TGTGCCTGGAGACGCTACCTTCTCAGCACAGATACGCAGTATTTT